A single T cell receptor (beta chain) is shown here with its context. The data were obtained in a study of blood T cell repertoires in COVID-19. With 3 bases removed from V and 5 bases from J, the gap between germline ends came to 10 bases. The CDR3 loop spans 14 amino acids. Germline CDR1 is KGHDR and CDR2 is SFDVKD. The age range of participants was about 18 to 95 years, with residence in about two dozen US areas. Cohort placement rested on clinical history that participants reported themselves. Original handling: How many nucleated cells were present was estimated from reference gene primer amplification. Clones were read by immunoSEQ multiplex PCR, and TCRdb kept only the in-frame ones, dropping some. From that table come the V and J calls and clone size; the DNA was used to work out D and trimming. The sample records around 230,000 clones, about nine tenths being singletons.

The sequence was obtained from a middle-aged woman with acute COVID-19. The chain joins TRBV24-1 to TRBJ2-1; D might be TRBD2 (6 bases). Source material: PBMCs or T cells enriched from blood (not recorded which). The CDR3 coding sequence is TGTGCCACCAGTGATCCGACGGGGGACAATGAGCAGTTCTTC. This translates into CATSDPTGDNEQFF.